This is a list of T cell receptor beta chains from one sample in a study of blood T cells in healthy people across ages. MiXCR, run by TCRdb on the 5' RACE reads, gives a single entry per CDR3 protein. The sample yields around 1,000,000 distinct CDR3 sequences, under 30% seen once. This sample also appeared in a second study, on T cells of mothers and their children.

The sample comprised blood. These receptors were taken from a girl aged 2 to 10 in good health. Each CDR3 is given with its conserved first and last residue. The order of the fields is D gene, J gene, clone size, V gene, CDR3 DNA, CDR3 protein. A D gene is named only where the DNA matches it firmly. The size entry is marked missing in some rows and otherwise reads once, few, many or a size class.

>TRBD1|TRBJ2-1|.|TRBV5-1
TGCGCCAGCAGCCACCGCCGAGACAGGGCGGTCCCTCCCCTCAATGAGCAGTTCTTC
CASSHRRDRAVPPLNEQFF
>.|TRBJ1-1|few|TRBV6-2/TRBV6-3
TGTGCCAGCAGCCCCCAGGGAGATATCGCTGAAGCTTTCTTT
CASSPQGDIAEAFF
>TRBD2|TRBJ2-1|.|TRBV12-3/TRBV12-4
TGTGCTAGCAGTTTAGCCCAGTGGCGGGAGGAGTACAATGAGCAGTTCTTC
CASSLAQWREEYNEQFF
>.|TRBJ2-5|.|TRBV28
TGTGCCAGCAGGTTAGAACAAGAGACCCAGTACTTC
CASRLEQETQYF
>.|TRBJ2-7|.|TRBV5-8
TGTGCCAGCAGCGTTGGAACAGCCTCATCCTACGAGCAGTACTTC
CASSVGTASSYEQYF
>TRBD1|TRBJ2-7|.|TRBV20-1
TGCAGTGCTGCACCGGGACAGGGGCGACACGAGCAGTACTTC
CSAAPGQGRHEQYF
>.|TRBJ1-4|few|TRBV7-9
TGTGCCAGCAGCCCGGATATTTGGCGGGTCAACGATGAAAAACTGTTTTTT
CASSPDIWRVNDEKLFF
>TRBD2|TRBJ2-1|few|TRBV14
TGTGCCAGCAGCCATGCCCTAGCGGGAGGTAAGCAGTTCTTC
CASSHALAGGKQFF
>.|TRBJ2-5|.|TRBV9
TGTGCCAGCAGCGTAGCTACGTGGGAGACCCAGTACTTC
CASSVATWETQYF
>.|TRBJ2-1|.|TRBV28
TGTGCCAGCAGCCCGGGAAGCGGAGCGTACAATGAGCAGTTCTTC
CASSPGSGAYNEQFF
>.|TRBJ1-6|.|TRBV28
TGTGCCAGCACCCCTCGGAGTGTAGGGAATAATTCACCCCTCCACTTT
CASTPRSVGNNSPLHF
>TRBD1|TRBJ2-5|few|TRBV6-5
TGTGCCAGCAGTTACCTTGGACAGGGTGGCGAGACCCAGTACTTC
CASSYLGQGGETQYF
>.|TRBJ1-2|.|TRBV7-9
TGTGCCAGCAGCTTAGATGGTTACAGGGACCCCACCAACTATGGCTACACCTTC
CASSLDGYRDPTNYGYTF
>.|TRBJ2-7|few|TRBV29-1
TGCAGCGTTGAAGATGGGGTAGACGAGCAGTACTTC
CSVEDGVDEQYF
>TRBD1|TRBJ2-5|few|TRBV4-1
TGCGCCAGCAGGAGGACAGGGGGCGAGCAAGAGACCCAGTACTTC
CASRRTGGEQETQYF
>TRBD2|TRBJ2-1|.|TRBV2
TGTGCCAGCCCTTTTGGACTAGCGGAAAACAATGAGCAGTTCTTC
CASPFGLAENNEQFF
>.|TRBJ1-2|.|TRBV12-5
TGTGCTAGTGGTCTTGAAGGCAGGATCCCCTACTATGGCTACACCTTC
CASGLEGRIPYYGYTF
>.|TRBJ2-1|.|TRBV7-3
TGTGCCAGCAGCTTCTTAGGAAACAATGAGCAGTTCTTC
CASSFLGNNEQFF
>.|TRBJ2-7|few|TRBV14
TGTGCCAGCAGCCAAGATTTAGGTGGGGCGGACTACGAGCAGTACTTC
CASSQDLGGADYEQYF
>.|TRBJ2-5|few|TRBV2
TGTGCCAGCAGTGTAGAAGGACGGATCCTTACACAAGAGACCCAGTACTTC
CASSVEGRILTQETQYF
>.|TRBJ2-1|few|TRBV6-6
TGTGCCAGCAGCTCCATGGGTGAGAGCTCCTACAATGAGCAGTTCTTC
CASSSMGESSYNEQFF
>.|TRBJ1-4|.|TRBV2
TGTGCCAGCACCCGACAGGAGGGCCTTAATGAAAAACTGTTTTTT
CASTRQEGLNEKLFF
>TRBD2|TRBJ2-7|.|TRBV9
TGTGCCAGCAGCGTAGGCGGGGGTGCCCCCTACGAGCAGTACTTC
CASSVGGGAPYEQYF
>.|TRBJ2-3|few|TRBV12-3/TRBV12-4
TGTGCCAGCAGTCCTTTGTTCGGGACTCCCGGCACAGATACGCAGTATTTT
CASSPLFGTPGTDTQYF
>.|TRBJ1-2|.|TRBV3-1
TGTGCCAGCAGCCAGGGAAATGGCCACACCTTC
CASSQGNGHTF
>.|TRBJ2-3|.|TRBV6-1
TGTGCCAGCAGTCCCGTACTCGGACAGACGGGACCTGCAGATACGCAGTATTTT
CASSPVLGQTGPADTQYF
>TRBD1|TRBJ1-2|.|TRBV24-1
TGTGCCACCAGTGATGGGACAGGGAGACATGGCTACACCTTC
CATSDGTGRHGYTF
>TRBD1|TRBJ2-1|.|TRBV5-4
TGTGCCAGCCAACAGGGGGGCCTCGGGAATGAGCAGTTCTTC
CASQQGGLGNEQFF